This T cell receptor (beta chain) was sequenced for a study of OX40 agonist ivuxolimab in advanced cancers. Study background: Patients took ivuxolimab, an agonistic anti-OX40 (CD134) antibody. Findings and caveats of the study: There were, on average, more expanded clones in CD8+ T cells than in CD4+. Individuals who were partial responders at 0.1-3.0 mg/kg had clonal expansion that ranked among the lowest.

The table came from immunoSEQ multiplex PCR; TCRdb's copy has only in-frame clones and leaves some out. This table holds around 70,000 clones, approximately 78% found once. CDR1 is SEHNR and CDR2 is FQNEAQ in the germline V gene (reference sequence). Trimming stripped 4 bases from V and 10 bases from J, with 16 bases between. The length of the CDR3 is 14 residues. On this clone: Its antigen is not identified.

At cycle 4 day 1, cycle 7 day 1, and baseline, blood was sampled. The receptor comes from an adult with an advanced solid tumor such as melanoma, head and neck, liver or kidney cancer. The V call is TRBV7-9, the J call TRBJ1-4; D gene uncertain. The sequenced sample was CD4+ or CD8+ T cells sorted from blood, obtained in a trial of the OX40 agonist ivuxolimab. This CDR3 is CASSSRPGFGKLFF. CDR3 DNA sequence: TGTGCCAGCAGCTCGAGGCCTGGGTTTGGAAAACTGTTTTTT.